This is a list of T cell receptor beta chains from one sample in a study of human T cells and chemical hapten exposure. One entry per CDR3 protein results from TCRdb running MiXCR on the RACE reads. The data contain approximately 95,000 distinct CDR3 sequences, roughly 11% of them singletons. This material consisted of whole blood, taken in connection with sensitization to the hapten diphenylcyclopropenone (DPC). The receptors originated from a woman aged 40 to 50 with alopecia areata. Some clones in this sample may be carry-over from other donors' samples. CDR3s include the opening cysteine and the closing phenylalanine or tryptophan. Each record gives: D gene, J gene, clone size, V gene, CDR3 DNA, CDR3 protein. The D gene is left open where the match is weak. Expanded clones get a size class; other rows say once, few or many, or leave the size out.

D gene: -; J gene: TRBJ2-1; clone size: -; V gene: TRBV29-1; CDR3 DNA: TGCAGCGTTTTACGCAATGAGCAGTTCTTC; CDR3 protein: CSVLRNEQFF
D gene: TRBD1; J gene: TRBJ2-3; clone size: -; V gene: TRBV7-2; CDR3 DNA: TGTGCCAGCAGCTCGTTGGGGACAGGCACAGATACGCAGTATTTT; CDR3 protein: CASSSLGTGTDTQYF
D gene: -; J gene: TRBJ2-3; clone size: -; V gene: TRBV20-1; CDR3 DNA: TGCAGTGCAAGAGGCGTACTAAGCACAGATACGCAGTATTTT; CDR3 protein: CSARGVLSTDTQYF
D gene: TRBD2; J gene: TRBJ2-1; clone size: -; V gene: TRBV7-2; CDR3 DNA: TGTGCCAGCAGCATTAGCGGGGGGTCTTACAATGAGCAGTTCTTC; CDR3 protein: CASSISGGSYNEQFF
D gene: -; J gene: TRBJ1-1; clone size: many; V gene: TRBV18; CDR3 DNA: TGTGCCAGCTCACGGGGAAGCCCGAACACTGAAGCTTTCTTT; CDR3 protein: CASSRGSPNTEAFF
D gene: -; J gene: TRBJ2-1; clone size: many; V gene: TRBV9; CDR3 DNA: TGTGCCAGCAGCGTAGGAATAGGGCTGTACAATGAGCAGTTCTTC; CDR3 protein: CASSVGIGLYNEQFF
D gene: TRBD2; J gene: TRBJ2-1; clone size: many; V gene: TRBV4-1; CDR3 DNA: TGCGCCAGCAGCCAAGATCCCTGGAGGACTAGCGGGAGGGACAATGAGCAGTTCTTC; CDR3 protein: CASSQDPWRTSGRDNEQFF
D gene: TRBD1; J gene: TRBJ2-7; clone size: many; V gene: TRBV7-2; CDR3 DNA: TGTGCCAGCAGCCTGGACAGGTCCCGGGAGCAGTACTTC; CDR3 protein: CASSLDRSREQYF
D gene: -; J gene: TRBJ2-3; clone size: few; V gene: TRBV29-1; CDR3 DNA: TGCAGCGTTGACAGATTTCTCGGCCCATTGGGCGCAGATACGCAGTATTTT; CDR3 protein: CSVDRFLGPLGADTQYF
D gene: -; J gene: TRBJ2-4; clone size: many; V gene: TRBV12-3/TRBV12-4; CDR3 DNA: TGTGCCAGCAGGGAGGGCAAAAACATTCAGTACTTC; CDR3 protein: CASREGKNIQYF
D gene: TRBD2; J gene: TRBJ2-1; clone size: many; V gene: TRBV6-1; CDR3 DNA: TGTGCCAGCAGTGAACCCCTAGCGGAGTTATACAATGAGCAGTTCTTC; CDR3 protein: CASSEPLAELYNEQFF
D gene: TRBD1; J gene: TRBJ1-2; clone size: many; V gene: TRBV28; CDR3 DNA: TGTGCCAGCAGTTTGGGACAGGGGACCCTTAACTATGGCTACACCTTC; CDR3 protein: CASSLGQGTLNYGYTF
D gene: -; J gene: TRBJ1-4; clone size: -; V gene: TRBV28; CDR3 DNA: TGTGCCAGCAGTTTAACGAGCCGGGCATCCTATGAAAAACTGTTTTTT; CDR3 protein: CASSLTSRASYEKLFF
D gene: -; J gene: TRBJ1-2; clone size: few; V gene: TRBV4-3; CDR3 DNA: TGCGCCAGCAGCCAAGATCCCTACGCTAACTATGGCTACACCTTC; CDR3 protein: CASSQDPYANYGYTF
D gene: TRBD2; J gene: TRBJ2-3; clone size: -; V gene: TRBV9; CDR3 DNA: TGTGCCAGCAGCGGAGCGGGAGCCGTTGTGACAGATACGCAGTATTTT; CDR3 protein: CASSGAGAVVTDTQYF
D gene: -; J gene: TRBJ2-7; clone size: -; V gene: TRBV3-1; CDR3 DNA: TGTGCCAGCAGCCGTGAAGGTAACGAGCAGTACTTC; CDR3 protein: CASSREGNEQYF
D gene: -; J gene: TRBJ1-1; clone size: -; V gene: TRBV30; CDR3 DNA: TGTGCCTGGAGTGTAAGCCTGATGAACACTGAAGCTTTCTTT; CDR3 protein: CAWSVSLMNTEAFF
D gene: -; J gene: TRBJ1-5; clone size: many; V gene: TRBV7-2; CDR3 DNA: TGTGCCAGCAGCTTAGTCTCAGGGGAGGGTCAGCCCCAGCATTTT; CDR3 protein: CASSLVSGEGQPQHF
D gene: -; J gene: TRBJ2-4; clone size: -; V gene: TRBV28; CDR3 DNA: TGTGCCAGCAGTTTTCAGGGGGCCAAAAACATTCAGTACTTC; CDR3 protein: CASSFQGAKNIQYF
D gene: -; J gene: TRBJ2-3; clone size: few; V gene: TRBV6-5; CDR3 DNA: TGTGCCAGCAGTAACGGGGAAACGCAGTATTTT; CDR3 protein: CASSNGETQYF
D gene: -; J gene: TRBJ1-2; clone size: -; V gene: TRBV28; CDR3 DNA: TGTGCCAGCAGTTTATTGAACTATGGCTACACCTTC; CDR3 protein: CASSLLNYGYTF
D gene: -; J gene: TRBJ1-2; clone size: -; V gene: TRBV3-1; CDR3 DNA: TGTGCCAGCAGCCAAGGGAGCGGCTACACCTTC; CDR3 protein: CASSQGSGYTF
D gene: TRBD2; J gene: TRBJ2-5; clone size: few; V gene: TRBV7-6; CDR3 DNA: TGTGCCAGCAGCCGACAGCGGGGAGAGACCCAGTACTTC; CDR3 protein: CASSRQRGETQYF
D gene: -; J gene: TRBJ1-4; clone size: few; V gene: TRBV11-2; CDR3 DNA: TGTGCCAGCAGCTTAGGTGCGGACCTCTTCCCGAATGAAAAACTGTTTTTT; CDR3 protein: CASSLGADLFPNEKLFF
D gene: TRBD1; J gene: TRBJ2-7; clone size: -; V gene: TRBV4-3; CDR3 DNA: TGCGCCAGCAGCCCGTCCGGGACAGGGGCAATCTACGAGCAGTACTTC; CDR3 protein: CASSPSGTGAIYEQYF
D gene: -; J gene: TRBJ2-6; clone size: -; V gene: TRBV4-2; CDR3 DNA: TGTGCCAGCAGCCAAGCGCTGACCGGGGTGGGCGCTGGGGCCAACGTCCTGACTTTC; CDR3 protein: CASSQALTGVGAGANVLTF
D gene: -; J gene: TRBJ2-1; clone size: many; V gene: TRBV27; CDR3 DNA: TGTGCCAGCATCCCAAGGGAAGGCCTTTACAATGAGCAGTTCTTC; CDR3 protein: CASIPREGLYNEQFF
D gene: TRBD1; J gene: TRBJ1-1; clone size: -; V gene: TRBV7-9; CDR3 DNA: TGTGCCAGCAGCCGCGGACAGGGAGGATACACTGAAGCTTTCTTT; CDR3 protein: CASSRGQGGYTEAFF
D gene: TRBD1; J gene: TRBJ1-2; clone size: many; V gene: TRBV28; CDR3 DNA: TGTGCCAGCAGTTTCGTCGGGACAGCTTATGGCTACACCTTC; CDR3 protein: CASSFVGTAYGYTF
D gene: TRBD1; J gene: TRBJ2-1; clone size: few; V gene: TRBV29-1; CDR3 DNA: TGCAGCGTTGAGGACAGGGATTACAATGAGCAGTTCTTC; CDR3 protein: CSVEDRDYNEQFF
D gene: -; J gene: TRBJ2-7; clone size: -; V gene: TRBV29-1; CDR3 DNA: TGCAGCGGAATTGAGGCCTACGAGCAGTACTTC; CDR3 protein: CSGIEAYEQYF
D gene: -; J gene: TRBJ1-1; clone size: many; V gene: TRBV7-8; CDR3 DNA: TGTGCCAGCAGCGCACAGGTGAACACTGAAGCTTTCTTT; CDR3 protein: CASSAQVNTEAFF
D gene: TRBD2; J gene: TRBJ2-1; clone size: -; V gene: TRBV20-1; CDR3 DNA: TGCAGTGCTAGATATGCTAGCGGGAGTTACAATGAGCAGTTCTTC; CDR3 protein: CSARYASGSYNEQFF
D gene: -; J gene: TRBJ2-1; clone size: many; V gene: TRBV5-4; CDR3 DNA: TGTGCCAGCAGCTTAAGAGCAAGCAATGAGCAGTTCTTC; CDR3 protein: CASSLRASNEQFF
D gene: -; J gene: TRBJ2-7; clone size: few; V gene: TRBV6-6; CDR3 DNA: TGTGCCAGCAGTCCGACCGTGGCCGAGCAGTACTTC; CDR3 protein: CASSPTVAEQYF
D gene: -; J gene: TRBJ1-2; clone size: many; V gene: TRBV7-2; CDR3 DNA: TGTGCCAGCAGCGCGGAGTATGGCTACACCTTC; CDR3 protein: CASSAEYGYTF
D gene: -; J gene: TRBJ1-1; clone size: few; V gene: TRBV9; CDR3 DNA: TGTGCCAGCAGCGTGACCCCCCAGAACACTGAAGCTTTCTTT; CDR3 protein: CASSVTPQNTEAFF
D gene: -; J gene: TRBJ2-3; clone size: few; V gene: TRBV23-1; CDR3 DNA: TGCGCCAGCAGTCCTTCAGGCAGGAACTTCACAGATACGCAGTATTTT; CDR3 protein: CASSPSGRNFTDTQYF
D gene: TRBD1; J gene: TRBJ1-2; clone size: many; V gene: TRBV7-2; CDR3 DNA: TGTGCCAGCAGCTTAGGGCAGGGGGCCCTCCACAATAACTATGGCTACACCTTC; CDR3 protein: CASSLGQGALHNNYGYTF
D gene: -; J gene: TRBJ2-4; clone size: -; V gene: TRBV18; CDR3 DNA: TGTGCCAGCTCACCATTACCTTTAGGCACAAACATTCAGTACTTC; CDR3 protein: CASSPLPLGTNIQYF
D gene: -; J gene: TRBJ2-3; clone size: few; V gene: TRBV4-3; CDR3 DNA: TGCGCCAGCAGCCAAGCATATCTCGATACGCAGTATTTT; CDR3 protein: CASSQAYLDTQYF
D gene: TRBD1; J gene: TRBJ2-1; clone size: -; V gene: TRBV3-1; CDR3 DNA: TGTGCCAGCAGATCCGGACAGGGCACCCCAGGTTACAATGAGCAGTTCTTC; CDR3 protein: CASRSGQGTPGYNEQFF
D gene: TRBD2; J gene: TRBJ2-2; clone size: -; V gene: TRBV27; CDR3 DNA: TGTGCCAGCAGTCGGGACGGGGGGGCCACCGGGGAGCTGTTTTTT; CDR3 protein: CASSRDGGATGELFF
D gene: TRBD1; J gene: TRBJ2-1; clone size: many; V gene: TRBV2; CDR3 DNA: TGTGCCAGCAGTGTGACAGGGACCAGCTCCTACAATGAGCAGTTCTTC; CDR3 protein: CASSVTGTSSYNEQFF
D gene: -; J gene: TRBJ1-5; clone size: many; V gene: TRBV2; CDR3 DNA: TGTGCCAGCAGGAGCTTTGAGGGTAGCAATCAGCCCCAGCATTTT; CDR3 protein: CASRSFEGSNQPQHF
D gene: -; J gene: TRBJ2-5; clone size: -; V gene: TRBV4-2; CDR3 DNA: TGTGTCAGCAGCCAAGAAGGGCAGGGGATAGAGACCCAGTACTTC; CDR3 protein: CVSSQEGQGIETQYF